A selection of T cell receptor beta chains follows, all from one sample in a study of blood T cell repertoires in COVID-19. Sequencing was performed with immunoSEQ multiplex PCR; in TCRdb, only in-frame clones are kept and a portion is missing. Seen here are just over 150,000 clones, over 80% observed once, and the top ten hold about 5%. The sample comprised peripheral blood. These receptors were obtained from a woman between 45 and 65 years old with acute or convalescent COVID-19. Each CDR3 is given with its conserved first and last residue. The D gene is left open where the match is weak. The listing skips clone size in some rows; elsewhere it reads once, few, many or a size class.

>18|TRBD1|once|TRBJ1-5|TRBV11-2
TGTGCCAGCAGCGAAACCGGGACAGGGCCTTATAGCAATCAGCCCCAGCATTTT
CASSETGTGPYSNQPQHF
>15|TRBD2|-|TRBJ2-1|TRBV28
TGTGCCAGCAGTTTAGGGCTAGCGGGGGTCAATGAGCAGTTCTTC
CASSLGLAGVNEQFF
>14|-|few|TRBJ1-1|TRBV18
TGTGCCAGCTCACCATCAGCAGGGGCTACTGAAGCTTTCTTT
CASSPSAGATEAFF
>15|-|-|TRBJ1-1|TRBV9
TGTGCCAGCAGTGCGGTAGTTAGGCCGAACACTGAAGCTTTCTTT
CASSAVVRPNTEAFF
>14|TRBD1|once|TRBJ2-7|TRBV6-6
TGTGCCAGCAGTCTCCCGGGACAGGGCTACGAGCAGTACTTC
CASSLPGQGYEQYF
>12|-|-|TRBJ2-1|TRBV12-3/TRBV12-4
TGTGCCAGCAGTTTCTCCCTCAATGAGCAGTTCTTC
CASSFSLNEQFF
>15|-|-|TRBJ2-5|TRBV21-1
TGTGCCACCACACAGACTAGCGGGGGCGGAGAGACCCAGTACTTC
CATTQTSGGGETQYF
>15|TRBD1|-|TRBJ1-6|TRBV6-5
TGTGCCAGCACCCTAGGGACAGGGGGTAATTCACCCCTCCACTTT
CASTLGTGGNSPLHF
>14|-|-|TRBJ2-5|TRBV18
TGTGCCAGCTCGCCCAGGGGTAACCAAGAGACCCAGTACTTC
CASSPRGNQETQYF
>15|-|-|TRBJ1-2|TRBV7-9
TGTGCCAGCAGCTTAGTTATAGGGGGTTCAGATGGCTACACCTTC
CASSLVIGGSDGYTF
>15|TRBD1|-|TRBJ2-7|TRBV7-9
TGTGCCAGCAGCTTAGAAGCAGGGGGCTCCTACGAGCAGTACTTC
CASSLEAGGSYEQYF
>17|-|-|TRBJ1-5|TRBV7-8
TGTGCCAGCAGCCCGTCTAGGAGCCTGAGTAGCAATCAGCCCCAGCATTTT
CASSPSRSLSSNQPQHF
>15|TRBD2|few|TRBJ2-1|TRBV10-1
TGCGCCAGCAGTGAGTCAACTAGCGGGGGCAATGAGCAGTTCTTC
CASSESTSGGNEQFF
>16|-|-|TRBJ1-6|TRBV4-1
TGCGCCAGCAGGTCCCCCCGTGAACAAAATAATTCACCCCTCCACTTT
CASRSPREQNNSPLHF
>16|-|-|TRBJ2-2|TRBV6-6
TGTGCCAGCAGTTACTCGAGGGCACAGAACACCGGGGAGCTGTTTTTT
CASSYSRAQNTGELFF
>17|TRBD1|-|TRBJ2-2|TRBV3-1/TRBV3-2
TGTGCCAGCAGCCAAGGGGGACAGGGAGTGGGCACCGGGGAGCTGTTTTTT
CASSQGGQGVGTGELFF
>14|-|-|TRBJ2-7|TRBV5-6
TGTGCCAGCAGCTTGGGACTTCAGTCCTACGAGCAGTACTTC
CASSLGLQSYEQYF
>15|TRBD1|-|TRBJ2-7|TRBV6-5
TGTGCCAGCAGTCTAGGACAGGGTTCCACCGAGGAGCAGTACTTC
CASSLGQGSTEEQYF
>14|TRBD2|-|TRBJ2-3|TRBV6-5
TGTGCCAGTACTAGCGGGAGGGGAGTGGGGACGCAGTATTTT
CASTSGRGVGTQYF
>15|-|-|TRBJ1-2|TRBV7-9
TGTGCCAGCAGCTTCGGAGCTGCCCCTAACTATGGCTACACCTTC
CASSFGAAPNYGYTF
>13|-|-|TRBJ1-2|TRBV3-1/TRBV3-2
TGTGCCAGCAGCCAAGTCACGGGCTATGGCTACACCTTC
CASSQVTGYGYTF
>14|-|-|TRBJ1-2|TRBV28
TGTGCCAGCAACCGGACACCCACTAACTATGGCTACACCTTC
CASNRTPTNYGYTF
>13|-|-|TRBJ1-1|TRBV11-1
TGTGCCAGCAGCTCGAACCTAAGGACAGCCGCTTTCTTT
CASSSNLRTAAFF
>16|TRBD1|-|TRBJ1-4|TRBV7-6
TGTGCCAGCAGCCCAGGGACAGGGCGATCGGGAGAAAAACTGTTTTTT
CASSPGTGRSGEKLFF
>15|-|few|TRBJ2-2|TRBV7-3
TGTGCCAGCAGCCTGGACAGCTTCAACACCGGGGAGCTGTTTTTT
CASSLDSFNTGELFF
>15|-|-|TRBJ1-2|TRBV6-5
TGTGCCAGCGGACGGACAGCAAAAGCTAACTATGGCTACACCTTC
CASGRTAKANYGYTF
>13|-|-|TRBJ2-5|TRBV13
TGTGCCAGCAGCTTAGTGAGGGAAGAGACCCAGTACTTC
CASSLVREETQYF
>13|-|-|TRBJ1-2|TRBV5-1
TGCGCCAGCTCTTTGGACACTTACTATGGCTACACCTTC
CASSLDTYYGYTF
>13|-|-|TRBJ1-1|TRBV2
TGTGCCAGCAGCTTGGATCGGGACACTGAAGCTTTCTTT
CASSLDRDTEAFF
>13|-|-|TRBJ1-2|TRBV15
TGTGCCACCAGCAGACCCGAGGTCTATGGCTACACCTTC
CATSRPEVYGYTF
>14|TRBD1|-|TRBJ1-2|TRBV20-1
TGCAGTGCTAGTCCTCCAGGGGGTACCTATGGCTACACCTTC
CSASPPGGTYGYTF
>17|TRBD2|-|TRBJ2-1|TRBV7-9
TGTGCCAGCAGCTTAGCGGGGACTAGCGGTCTATACAATGAGCAGTTCTTC
CASSLAGTSGLYNEQFF
>15|TRBD1|-|TRBJ1-3|TRBV28
TGTGCCAGCAGCCCCCGGGACAGGGGCCAAAACACCATATATTTT
CASSPRDRGQNTIYF
>14|-|-|TRBJ2-7|TRBV6-5
TGTGCCAGCAGCCGAGATGGCAGGTTCTACGAGCAGTACTTC
CASSRDGRFYEQYF
>15|-|-|TRBJ1-5|TRBV6-5
TGTGCCAGCAGTTTGGGACTGTCTAGCAATCAGCCCCAGCATTTT
CASSLGLSSNQPQHF
>15|-|-|TRBJ2-7|TRBV11-2
TGTGCCAGCAGCTTAGATGGAGGGGGCGGCGACGAGCAGTACTTC
CASSLDGGGGDEQYF
>16|TRBD2|once|TRBJ2-3|TRBV19
TGTGCCAGTAGTAGGGAAGCGGGACCTCTTGGCGGTACGCAGTATTTT
CASSREAGPLGGTQYF
>12|-|-|TRBJ2-7|TRBV5-1
TGCGCCAGCAGCGCCAGTAATTACGAGCAGTACTTC
CASSASNYEQYF
>14|TRBD1|-|TRBJ1-2|TRBV15
TGTGCCACCACTTCAGGACAGGACGACTATGGCTACACCTTC
CATTSGQDDYGYTF
>15|TRBD2|-|TRBJ2-1|TRBV3-1/TRBV3-2
TGTGCCAGCAGCCAAGATGGGGCGGGAGTGGATGAGCAGTTCTTC
CASSQDGAGVDEQFF
>17|-|-|TRBJ2-3|TRBV9
TGTGCCAGCAGCGTAGGAATCGGGGCGGGGATCACAGATACGCAGTATTTT
CASSVGIGAGITDTQYF
>14|TRBD1|-|TRBJ1-5|TRBV28
TGTGCCAGCACCTACAGGGGTGTCAATCAGCCCCAGCATTTT
CASTYRGVNQPQHF
>15|-|-|TRBJ1-1|TRBV5-1
TGCGCCAGCAGCTTGGCCCTGAAAGGGGGAACTGAAGCTTTCTTT
CASSLALKGGTEAFF
>15|-|-|TRBJ1-5|TRBV2
TGTGCCAGCAGTATCGGACAGTGGAGCAATCAGCCCCAGCATTTT
CASSIGQWSNQPQHF
>13|TRBD1|-|TRBJ2-1|TRBV7-3
TGTGCCAGCAGCTCGACAGGGTACAATGAGCAGTTCTTC
CASSSTGYNEQFF
>11|-|-|TRBJ1-4|TRBV19
TGTGCCAGTAGTCTCGGGAGGGAACTGTTTTTT
CASSLGRELFF
>13|-|-|TRBJ1-1|TRBV3-1/TRBV3-2
TGTGCCAGCAGCCCTCGACAGGCCACGGAAGCTTTCTTT
CASSPRQATEAFF
>12|TRBD1|-|TRBJ2-3|TRBV7-6
TGTGCCAGCAGCCGAGACAGGGGAACGCAGTATTTT
CASSRDRGTQYF
>15|TRBD2|-|TRBJ2-7|TRBV7-2
TGTGCCAGCAGCACACTAGCGGGAGGGTCCTACGAGCAGTACTTC
CASSTLAGGSYEQYF
>14|-|few|TRBJ2-5|TRBV7-9
TGTGCCAGCAGCTTAGAGCGAGCGAGGGAGACCCAGTACTTC
CASSLERARETQYF
>17|TRBD1|-|TRBJ2-6|TRBV28
TGTGCCAGCAGTCCACCGGGACAGACCTCTGGGGCCAACGTCCTGACTTTC
CASSPPGQTSGANVLTF
>15|TRBD1|-|TRBJ1-6|TRBV19
TGTGCCAGTTCCGGGGGTAGGACAGGGCGGTCACCCCTCCACTTT
CASSGGRTGRSPLHF
>15|TRBD1|-|TRBJ1-5|TRBV30
TGTGCCTGGAGTAGGGACAGGGGGCGCGATCAGCCCCAGCATTTT
CAWSRDRGRDQPQHF
>8|-|-|TRBJ1-2|TRBV20-1
TGCAGTCCCTCGGGGGTCGAATTC
CSPSGVEF
>14|TRBD1|-|TRBJ1-1|TRBV14
TGTGCCAGCAGCGCACAGGGGGCTAGCACTGAAGCTTTCTTT
CASSAQGASTEAFF
>14|-|-|TRBJ2-7|TRBV6-2/TRBV6-3
TGTGCCAGCAGTTCGCGGACAGTGACCTACGAGCAGTACTTC
CASSSRTVTYEQYF
>16|-|once|TRBJ2-2|TRBV5-6
TGTGCCAGCAGCCTGGGGGGACAAGGGTACACCGGGGAGCTGTTTTTT
CASSLGGQGYTGELFF
>14|-|once|TRBJ1-1|TRBV15
TGTGCCACCAGCAGAGCCCGGGGGGAGGGTGAAGCTTTCTTT
CATSRARGEGEAFF
>16|-|-|TRBJ2-2|TRBV7-6
TGTGCCAGCAGCTTAGCTGAACAGGGGAACACCGGGGAGCTGTTTTTT
CASSLAEQGNTGELFF
>15|TRBD1|-|TRBJ2-7|TRBV18
TGTGCCAGCTCACCTTACACAGGGGGCGGGGGCGAGCAGTACTTC
CASSPYTGGGGEQYF